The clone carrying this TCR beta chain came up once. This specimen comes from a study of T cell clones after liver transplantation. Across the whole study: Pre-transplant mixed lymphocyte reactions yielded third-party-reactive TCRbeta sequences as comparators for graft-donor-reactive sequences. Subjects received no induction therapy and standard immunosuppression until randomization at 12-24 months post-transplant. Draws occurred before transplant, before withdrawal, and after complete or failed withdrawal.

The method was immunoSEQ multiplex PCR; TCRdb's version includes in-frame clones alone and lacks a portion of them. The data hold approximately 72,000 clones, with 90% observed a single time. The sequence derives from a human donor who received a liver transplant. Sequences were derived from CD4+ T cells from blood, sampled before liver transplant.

The CDR3 here is CASSEPGRGNQPQHF. The DNA for the CDR3 is TGTGCCAGCAGTGAACCCGGACGGGGAAATCAGCCCCAGCATTTT. The chain is built from TRBV25-1 and TRBJ1-5; unclear D gene. Germline lookup yields CDR1 MGHDK and CDR2 SYGVNS. Deletions cut 2 bases from V and 4 bases from J, with 12 bases between. CDR3 length: 15 residues.